The sequence of this TCR beta chain was determined in a study of identical twins. Each CDR3 protein is one row after TCRdb ran MiXCR on the 5' RACE reads. The profile shows more than 1.5 million distinct CDR3 sequences, around 29% of them singletons. The germline CDR1 and CDR2 sequences are MDHEN and SYDVKM. V was pared by 6 bases and J by 3 bases, with 7 bases of the junction left unmatched. This CDR3 comprises 14 residues. The genes are TRBV28 and TRBJ1-2; 7 nucleotides align to TRBD1. Sequencing used cord blood. This receptor was taken from a newborn girl in good health. The CDR3 coding sequence is TGTGCCAGCAGCATACTTACAGGGGACTATGGCTACACCTTC. Translated, it gives CASSILTGDYGYTF.